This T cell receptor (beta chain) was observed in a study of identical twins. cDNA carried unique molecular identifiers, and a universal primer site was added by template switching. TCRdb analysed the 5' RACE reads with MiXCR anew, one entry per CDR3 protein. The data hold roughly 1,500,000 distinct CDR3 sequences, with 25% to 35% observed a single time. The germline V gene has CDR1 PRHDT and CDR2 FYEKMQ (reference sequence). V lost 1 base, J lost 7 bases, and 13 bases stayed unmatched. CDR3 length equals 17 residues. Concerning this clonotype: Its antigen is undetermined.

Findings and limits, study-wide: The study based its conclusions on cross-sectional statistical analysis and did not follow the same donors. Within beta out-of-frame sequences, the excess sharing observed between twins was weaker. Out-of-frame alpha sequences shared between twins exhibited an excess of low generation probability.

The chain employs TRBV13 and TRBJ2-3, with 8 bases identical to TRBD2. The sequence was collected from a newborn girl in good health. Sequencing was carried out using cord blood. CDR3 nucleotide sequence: TGTGCCAGCAGCTTAGAAGGTACTAGCGGCATGTCGAATACGCAGTATTTT. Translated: CASSLEGTSGMSNTQYF.